This TCR beta chain was identified during a study of shared clonotypes between healthy human individuals. Looked up from germline, CDR1 is WNHNN and CDR2 is SYGVQD (reference sequence). There are 19 residues in the CDR3. The trim removed 3 bases at V and 3 bases at J, leaving 15 bases unmatched. Replicate PCRs from sorted subsets contained roughly 220 ng DNA, which is 30,000 to 35,000 T cell genomes. Profiling relied on immunoSEQ multiplex PCR, and the TCRdb table lists in-frame clones only, not all of them. The table lists about 580,000 clones, 95% to 98% of them singletons. CD45RO-negative, CCR7-positively selected cells formed the naive CD8 fraction, excluding terminally differentiated effector memory CD45RA+ cells. Of note for this clone: The antigen is undetermined.

General study findings and limits: As a rule, naive subsets had a larger estimated richness than memory subsets.

The sequenced sample was naive CD8+ T cells sorted from blood. This chain connects TRBV10-1 to TRBJ2-1; TRBD2 aligns across 9 bases. The clonotype comes from a man aged 30 to 39 in good health. In DNA, the CDR3 is TGCGCCAGCAGTGAAGGGAAATTAGGCGGGAGGGCTGTCTACAATGAGCAGTTCTTC. Its translation is CASSEGKLGGRAVYNEQFF.